This record covers a single T cell receptor beta chain. As yet, its antigen is unknown. Measured with immunoSEQ multiplex PCR; TCRdb has only the in-frame clones, and not every one. The repertoire holds 140,000 to 150,000 clones, with around 90% as singletons. These data are taken from a study of T cell responses to AZD1222 COVID-19 vaccine. The V end lost 3 bases, the J end lost 4 bases, and 9 bases lay between the germline ends. The CDR3 contains 12 residues. Germline V gene lookup returns CDR1 DFQATT and CDR2 SNEGSKA (reference sequence). Points from the study as a whole: Baseline testing showed seropositivity in only a handful of AZD1222 recipients. Nearly half of unique spike-specific TCRs reportedly avoided B.1.351 and B.1.1.7 mutated regions. Clonal diversity may have been underestimated, and the donors were mostly white British, with more females than males.

J is TRBJ1-2 and V is TRBV20-1; no definite D call. The TCR comes from an adult in good health. The material was peripheral blood, obtained on day 0 of AZD1222 vaccination. The CDR3 spells CSASSGGYGYTF. The CDR3 DNA is TGCAGTGCTAGTTCCGGTGGCTATGGCTACACCTTC.